The sequence of this T cell receptor beta chain was determined in a study of T cell responses to AZD1222 COVID-19 vaccine. Concerning this clone itself: Antigen unknown.

Regarding the study as a whole: It should be noted that donors were predominantly white British and more often female, and clonal diversity was possibly underestimated. Baseline serostatus was positive in only six AZD1222 recipients.

Libraries were prepared by immunoSEQ multiplex PCR; TCRdb keeps only in-frame clonotypes and omits some of them. The top ten clones hold less than 2.5% of a sample with under 200,000 clones, roughly nine tenths of them seen once. Sequenced material: peripheral blood, taken on day 0 of AZD1222 vaccination. The receptor's source is an adult in good health.

This chain's CDR3 is CASSYSDQPQHF. The CDR3 nucleotides are TGTGCCAGCAGTTACTCTGATCAGCCCCAGCATTTT. V usage is TRBV6-2 or TRBV6-3 and J usage is TRBJ1-5; D remains ambiguous. V lost 0 bases, J lost 5 bases, and 2 bases lay in between. CDR1 and CDR2 (germline): MNHEY, SVGEGT. The CDR3 is made up of 12 amino acids.